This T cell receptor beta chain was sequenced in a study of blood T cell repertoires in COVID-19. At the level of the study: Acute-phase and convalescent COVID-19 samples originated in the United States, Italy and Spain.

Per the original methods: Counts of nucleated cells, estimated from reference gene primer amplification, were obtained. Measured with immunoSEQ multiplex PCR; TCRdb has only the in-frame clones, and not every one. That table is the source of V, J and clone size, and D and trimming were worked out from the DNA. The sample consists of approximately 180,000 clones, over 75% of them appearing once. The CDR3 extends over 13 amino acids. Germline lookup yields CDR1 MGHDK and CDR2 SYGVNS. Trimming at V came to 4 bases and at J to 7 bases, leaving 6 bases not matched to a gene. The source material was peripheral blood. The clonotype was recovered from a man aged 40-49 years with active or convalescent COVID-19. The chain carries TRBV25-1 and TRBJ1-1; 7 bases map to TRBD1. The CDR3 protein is CASSGHDRDEAFF. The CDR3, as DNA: TGTGCCAGCAGTGGCCACGACAGGGATGAAGCTTTCTTT.